This entry lists 28 T cell receptor beta chains sequenced from one sample in a study of T cells in tuberculosis. Data came from immunoSEQ multiplex PCR; TCRdb stores just in-frame clones and leaves some out. The data show about 30,000 clones, with roughly 95% seen just once and more than 6.5% held by the top ten. The material sequenced was PBMCs. All receptors derive from a donor between 5 and 29 years old with latent tuberculosis or without tuberculosis infection.

The chain couples TRBV5-1 to TRBJ1-1; 9 bases match TRBD1. V gave up 4 bases and J gave up 6 bases; unmatched junction bases: 10. The CDR3 sequence is 15 residues long. Germline V gene data show CDR1 as SGHRS and CDR2 as YFSETQ. CDR3 residues: CASSGFPGQGAEAFF. Written as DNA, the CDR3 is TGCGCCAGCAGCGGCTTCCCGGGACAGGGCGCTGAAGCTTTCTTT.

About this clone: An end of the junction does not agree with germline; a read error may underlie this. The V gene is TRBV5-1, the J gene TRBJ1-1, with D possibly TRBD1 on 5 matching bases. The CDR3 sequence is 12 residues long. Per germline, CDR1 SGHRS and CDR2 YFSETQ. CDR3 sequence reads: CASSSQGSDAFF. The DNA for the CDR3 is TGCGCCAGCAGTTCTCAGGGTTCTGACGCTTTCTTT.

As concerns this clone: The germline gene is not matched at one end of the junction; a read error may be the cause. This chain links TRBV7-7 with TRBJ2-3, with 7 nucleotides matching TRBD2. The CDR3 is 15 residues long. CDR1 SSHAT and CDR2 FNYEAQ come from the germline V gene (reference sequence). Written as DNA, the CDR3 is TGTGCTAGCAGCTTAGGCGGGAGTGAGGCAGATACGCAGTATTTT. Translated, it gives CASSLGGSEADTQYF.

DNA for the CDR3: TGCGCCAGCAGCCTACTCCTGACAGGGGACTACGAGCAGTACTTC. Amino acid sequence: CASSLLLTGDYEQYF. V is TRBV4-1 and J is TRBJ2-7; 8 nucleotides align to TRBD1. The CDR3 runs 15 residues. J lost 3 bases, V lost 4 bases, and 8 bases had no gene match. Germline V CDR1 and CDR2: MGHRA, YSYEKL.

This chain uses TRBV4-1 with TRBJ2-1; a possible D gene is TRBD2 (6 bases). CDR1 MGHRA and CDR2 YSYEKL come from the germline V gene. The CDR3 has 15 amino acids. V lost 0 bases, J lost 4 bases, and 10 bases lay in between. In DNA form, the CDR3 reads TGCGCCAGCAGCCAAGAGACTAGAGCTTACAATGAGCAGTTCTTC. This encodes CASSQETRAYNEQFF.

This clone was seen just once. The chain is built from TRBV6-5 and TRBJ2-7, with 7 bases aligning to TRBD1. From germline, CDR1 is MNHEY and CDR2 SVGAGI. Trimming cost V 8 bases and J 2 bases; bases outside gene matches: 3. The CDR3 is 12 residues long. CDR3: CASGTDPYEQYF. Written as DNA, the CDR3 is TGTGCCAGCGGGACAGACCCCTACGAGCAGTACTTC.

V and J are TRBV4-1 and TRBJ2-7; D is possibly TRBD2 (6 bases). Per the germline V gene, CDR1 is MGHRA and CDR2 is YSYEKL. The V and J ends lost 1 base and 2 bases respectively, with 12 bases between them. The CDR3 sequence is 15 residues long. The CDR3 here is CASSQVRLDPYEQYF. In DNA form, the CDR3 reads TGCGCCAGCAGCCAAGTCAGACTAGACCCCTACGAGCAGTACTTC.

The chain links TRBV13 to TRBJ2-7; 9 nucleotides agree with TRBD2. The CDR3 is 14 amino acids. From germline, CDR1 is PRHDT and CDR2 FYEKMQ (reference sequence). V lost 0 bases to trimming and J lost 5 bases; unmatched junction nucleotides: 2. CDR3 DNA: TGTGCCAGCAGCTTAGGAGTAGCGGGAGACGAGCAGTACTTC. Translated: CASSLGVAGDEQYF.

A single count supports this clone. The chain has TRBV19 and TRBJ1-2; no reliable D call. The V end was cut by 1 base, the J end by 4 bases, with 16 bases between. The CDR3 spans 16 residues. Germline lookup yields CDR1 LNHDA and CDR2 SQIVND (reference sequence). The CDR3, as DNA: TGTGCCAGTAGTATAGTTCCACTTGGTTCTGTCTATGGCTACACCTTC. Amino acid sequence: CASSIVPLGSVYGYTF.

This clone was seen once. For the CDR3, the DNA is TGTGCCAGCAGTTTATTAGCGGGATTTGGGACTGAAGCTTTCTTT. Its translation is CASSLLAGFGTEAFF. This rearrangement joins TRBV28 to TRBJ1-1; no firm D call. V was pared by 1 base and J by 5 bases, with 14 bases between. Germline V gene data show CDR1 as MDHEN and CDR2 as SYDVKM. The CDR3 extends over 15 amino acids. Combining the CDR3 with reference TRBV28 and TRBJ1-1 gives the whole variable domain DVKVTQSSRYLVKRTGEKVFLECVQDMDHENMFWYRQDPGLGLRLIYFSYDVKMKEKGDIPEGYSVSREKKERFSLILESASTNQTSMYLCASSLLAGFGTEAFFGQGTRLTVV.

The chain is built from TRBV7-3 and TRBJ2-5; no firm D call. CDR1 is SGHTA, CDR2 FQGTGA, per germline. This CDR3 has 14 amino acids. The ends were cut back, 0 bases at V and 2 bases at J, with 7 bases in the middle. CDR3 coding DNA: TGTGCCAGCAGCTTAACTCCAGATCAAGAGACCCAGTACTTC. Its translation: CASSLTPDQETQYF.

V gene TRBV7-9 combines with J gene TRBJ2-7; 9 positions match TRBD2. Germline trimming cut 4 bases from V and 2 bases from J; bases unmatched to any gene: 6. Germline V lookup: CDR1 SEHNR, CDR2 FQNEAQ (reference sequence). The CDR3 sequence is 15 residues long. As DNA, the CDR3 is TGTGCCAGCAGCTCTGGGACTAGCTCGCCCTACGAGCAGTACTTC. Translation gives CASSSGTSSPYEQYF.

This rearrangement joins TRBV7-8 to TRBJ2-1; 7 bases map to TRBD1. V trimming: 1 base; J trimming: 2 bases; junction bases outside the gene matches: 8. This CDR3 comprises 17 residues. Germline CDR1 is SGHVS and CDR2 is FQNEAQ. In DNA, the CDR3 is TGTGCCAGCAGCTTAGGAATCCAGGGGGACACCTACAATGAGCAGTTCTTC. Amino acids: CASSLGIQGDTYNEQFF.

V usage is TRBV10-2 and J usage is TRBJ1-1; 8 nucleotides align to TRBD1. This CDR3 region has 12 residues. The germline V gene encodes CDR1 WSHSY and CDR2 SAAADI. V lost 2 bases and J lost 10; bases outside the gene matches: 3. This chain's CDR3 is CASSEIDRGAFF. DNA of the CDR3: TGCGCCAGCAGTGAGATTGACAGGGGAGCTTTCTTT.

The rearrangement uses TRBV28 and TRBJ2-1; 8 bases line up with TRBD2. Germline loops: CDR1 MDHEN, CDR2 SYDVKM. Germline trimming cut 1 base from V and 6 bases from J; bases unmatched to any gene: 5. The CDR3 totals 15 residues. CDR3 sequence reads: CASSLYGRGFNEQFF. CDR3 coding DNA: TGTGCCAGCAGTTTATACGGGAGGGGATTCAATGAGCAGTTCTTC.

Of note for this clone: Given the absence of the conserved phenylalanine or tryptophan at the CDR3 end, a read error is likely. The DNA is left out, because the CDR3 cannot be placed on it with certainty; the CDR3 is given as TCRdb lists it. The chain is built from TRBV2 and TRBJ2-3; TRBD2, the D gene given by the table, was not confirmed from the DNA. The CDR3 is 14 residues long, counting both termini. Germline CDR1 SNHLY, CDR2 FYNNEI. The CDR3 sequence: CASSENAAGGPLHP.

The V call is TRBV18, the J call TRBJ2-2, with a possible D match to TRBD1 (5 bases). Trimming pared 3 bases from V and 0 bases from J, leaving 11 bases between. The CDR3 is 16 amino acids. In germline, CDR1 is KGHSH, CDR2 LQKENI. CDR3 in amino acids: CASSPRQPANTGELFF. CDR3 bases: TGTGCCAGCTCACCTCGACAGCCCGCGAACACCGGGGAGCTGTTTTTT.

DNA for the CDR3: TGTGCCAGCAGCCCCCGACAGGGAATGAACACTGAAGCTTTCTTT. It translates to CASSPRQGMNTEAFF. This rearrangement joins TRBV14 to TRBJ1-1, with 7 bases aligning to TRBD1. J lost 0 bases, V lost 4 bases, and 5 bases had no gene match. The CDR3 runs 15 residues. Looked up from germline, CDR1 is SGHDN and CDR2 is FVKESK.

This chain joins TRBV27 and TRBJ2-3; 8 nucleotides align to TRBD1. V gave up 5 bases and J gave up 1 base; unmatched junction bases: 2. The CDR3 runs to 14 residues. The germline V gene has CDR1 MNHEY and CDR2 SMNVEV (reference sequence). CDR3 protein: CASSLTGGTDTQYF. CDR3 nucleotides: TGTGCCAGCAGTCTGACAGGGGGCACAGATACGCAGTATTTT.

This clone was seen a single time. The CDR3 here is CASSFHGSSGVNEQFF. The DNA of the CDR3 is TGCGCCAGCAGCTTCCACGGGAGCTCGGGGGTAAATGAGCAGTTCTTC. This rearrangement joins TRBV5-1 to TRBJ2-1; maybe TRBD2 (6 bases). The length of the CDR3 is 16 residues. Trimming pared 2 bases from V and 7 bases from J, leaving 19 bases between. CDR1 is SGHRS and CDR2 is YFSETQ in the germline V gene.

The chain uses TRBV14 and TRBJ2-3; 10 positions match TRBD2. Unmatched junction bases numbered 13, after V lost 4 bases and J lost 6 bases. CDR1 and CDR2 (germline): SGHDN, FVKESK. CDR3 length: 17 residues. The CDR3, as DNA: TGTGCCAGCAGCCCCTCGGAGCGGGAGGGCCAGCGCGATACGCAGTATTTT. It codes for CASSPSEREGQRDTQYF.

This chain uses TRBV5-1 with TRBJ2-1, with D perhaps matching TRBD1 (6 bases). CDR3 length: 14 residues. V lost 2 bases and J 7 bases, leaving 13 bases between the germline ends. CDR1 SGHRS and CDR2 YFSETQ come from the germline V gene. The CDR3 bases are TGCGCCAGCAGCTTACAGGGAAGTAGAAATGAGCAGTTCTTC. This translates into CASSLQGSRNEQFF.

This chain uses TRBV2 with TRBJ2-7; 8 nucleotides align to TRBD1. CDR3 size: 13 residues. The V and J ends lost 4 bases and 5 bases, in that order; junction bases with no gene match: 4. CDR1 SNHLY and CDR2 FYNNEI come from the germline V gene. The chain's CDR3 is CASSADRVHEQYF. CDR3 sequence (DNA): TGTGCCAGCAGTGCGGACAGGGTCCACGAGCAGTACTTC.

V and J are TRBV29-1 and TRBJ1-3; the match to TRBD1 covers 11 bases. J gave up 0 bases and V 4 bases, and 8 bases lay outside the gene matches. The V gene's germline CDR1 is SQVTM and CDR2 ANQGSEA. CDR3 size: 17 residues. The CDR3 nucleotides are TGCAGCGTTGTAAGTCGGACAGGGGGCTACTCTGGAAACACCATATATTTT. It specifies CSVVSRTGGYSGNTIYF. Combining the CDR3 with reference TRBV29-1 and TRBJ1-3 gives the whole variable domain SAVISQKPSRDICQRGTSLTIQCQVDSQVTMMFWYRQQPGQSLTLIATANQGSEATYESGFVIDKFPISRPNLTFSTLTVSNMSPEDSSIYLCSVVSRTGGYSGNTIYFGEGSWLTVV.

This chain links TRBV5-1 with TRBJ1-2, with D unclear. Germline CDR1 and CDR2: SGHRS and YFSETQ. The CDR3 loop spans 13 amino acids. V shed 0 bases and J shed 6 bases, with 9 bases lying between them. CDR3 sequence (DNA): TGCGCCAGCAGCTTGGCCGGGTGGGATGGCTACACCTTC. Protein sequence: CASSLAGWDGYTF.

Remarks on this clone: One end of the junction fails to match germline, which may point to a read error. This sequence joins TRBV5-8 and TRBJ2-5; 7 bases fit TRBD2. Germline V gene lookup returns CDR1 SGHTS and CDR2 YDEGEE. There are 13 residues in the CDR3. CDR3 nucleotide sequence: TGTGCCAGCAGCCCGACTAGCCAAAAGACCCAGTACTTC. It translates to CASSPTSQKTQYF.

The rearrangement uses TRBV18 and TRBJ2-5, with D perhaps TRBD2 (6 bases). The CDR3 is made up of 15 amino acids. The V gene's germline CDR1 is KGHSH and CDR2 LQKENI. Trimming cost V 6 bases and J 1 base, with 15 bases left between them. The CDR3 DNA reads as TGTGCCAGCTCTCCCACTTTTAGCGGCCAAGAGACCCAGTACTTC. It specifies CASSPTFSGQETQYF.

The rearrangement uses TRBV28 and TRBJ2-1, with 13 nucleotides matching TRBD2. CDR1 and CDR2 (germline): MDHEN, SYDVKM. This CDR3 is built from 16 residues. Unmatched junction bases numbered 9, after V lost 5 bases and J lost 8 bases. The CDR3 bases are TGTGCCAGCAGTCTAGACGGGACTAGCGGGATAGATGAGCAGTTCTTC. It is translated as CASSLDGTSGIDEQFF.